These 7 T cell receptor beta chains were sequenced from one sample in a study of blood T cell repertoires in COVID-19. The method was immunoSEQ multiplex PCR; TCRdb's version includes in-frame clones alone and lacks a portion of them. Among 250,000 to 300,000 clones listed, roughly 86% were seen once. The specimen sequenced was peripheral blood. Source of these receptors: a woman in her twenties or thirties with COVID-19, enrolled during active disease.

The chain employs TRBV5-6 and TRBJ2-7; D remains ambiguous. The V and J ends lost 2 bases and 3 bases respectively, with 9 bases between them. The CDR3 totals 13 residues. Germline-derived CDR1 and CDR2 are SGHDT and YYEEEE. In DNA, the CDR3 is TGTGCCAGCAGCTTATCAGTTTACTACGAGCAGTACTTC. Protein product: CASSLSVYYEQYF.

This clone was recorded only once. This chain uses TRBV5-6 with TRBJ2-5, with D perhaps TRBD2 (6 bases). The CDR3 extends over 17 amino acids. CDR1 and CDR2 (germline): SGHDT, YYEEEE. V was shortened by 4 bases and J by 2 bases, with 21 bases between the two germline ends. In DNA, the CDR3 is TGTGCCAGCAGCATCCCAGCCGGGACTTACTGGCAAGAGACCCAGTACTTC. Protein sequence: CASSIPAGTYWQETQYF.

This clone was seen only once. This sequence joins TRBV10-2 and TRBJ2-3; unclear D gene. V lost 8 bases and J lost 6, with 9 bases in between. Germline CDR1 reads WSHSY; CDR2 reads SAAADI. The CDR3 runs 11 residues. The CDR3 DNA reads TGCGCCAGCGGGCAGCTCGATACGCAGTATTTT. This encodes CASGQLDTQYF.

The genes are TRBV7-2 and TRBJ1-5, with 7 nucleotides matching TRBD1. This CDR3 has 15 amino acids. Trimming removed 2 bases from V and 4 bases from J; junction bases left unmatched: 5. Germline CDR1 and CDR2: SGHTA and FQGNSA. CDR3: CASSLRAGGNQPQHF. In DNA, the CDR3 is TGTGCCAGCAGCTTAAGGGCAGGGGGAAATCAGCCCCAGCATTTT.

V usage is TRBV5-6 and J usage is TRBJ2-2; D unresolved. V was cut by 3 bases and J by 0 bases, with 9 bases left in between. Germline V gene data show CDR1 as SGHDT and CDR2 as YYEEEE. The CDR3 runs 15 residues. The CDR3 spells CASSYGGSNTGELFF. In DNA form, the CDR3 reads TGTGCCAGCAGCTACGGCGGATCGAACACCGGGGAGCTGTTTTTT. The complete variable domain, with remaining parts taken from reference TRBV5-6 and TRBJ2-2, reads DAGVTQSPTHLIKTRGQQVTLRCSPKSGHDTVSWYQQALGQGPQFIFQYYEEEERQRGNFPDRFSGHQFPNYSSELNVNALLLGDSALYLCASSYGGSNTGELFFGEGSRLTVL.

Only one count was recorded for this clone. The chain links TRBV5-6 to TRBJ1-2, with no clear D. V lost 6 bases and J 7 bases, leaving 22 bases between the germline ends. The CDR3 is 15 amino acids. Per germline, CDR1 SGHDT and CDR2 YYEEEE. CDR3 bases: TGTGCCAGCACCCCAGCCGGGTTCCGGGTAGTTGGCTACACCTTC. It is translated as CASTPAGFRVVGYTF.

This chain uses TRBV19 with TRBJ2-1; 10 bases are shared with TRBD2. The V gene's germline CDR1 is LNHDA and CDR2 SQIVND (reference sequence). V shed 5 bases, J shed 2 bases, and the junction held 3 bases outside the gene matches. This CDR3 has 15 residues. The CDR3 here is CASSPSGSPYNEQFF. CDR3 DNA sequence: TGTGCCAGTAGTCCTAGCGGGAGCCCCTACAATGAGCAGTTCTTC.